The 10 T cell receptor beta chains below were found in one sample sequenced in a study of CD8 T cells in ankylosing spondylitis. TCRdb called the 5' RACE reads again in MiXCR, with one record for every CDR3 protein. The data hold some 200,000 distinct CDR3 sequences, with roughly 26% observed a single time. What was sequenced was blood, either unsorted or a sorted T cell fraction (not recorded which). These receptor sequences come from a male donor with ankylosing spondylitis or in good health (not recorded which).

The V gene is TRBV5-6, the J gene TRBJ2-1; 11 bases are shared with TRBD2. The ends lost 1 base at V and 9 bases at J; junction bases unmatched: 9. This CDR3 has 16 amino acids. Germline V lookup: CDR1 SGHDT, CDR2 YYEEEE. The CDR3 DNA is TGTGCCAGCAGCTTGAGAACTAGCGGGAGTCAGAGTGAGCAGTTCTTC. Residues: CASSLRTSGSQSEQFF.

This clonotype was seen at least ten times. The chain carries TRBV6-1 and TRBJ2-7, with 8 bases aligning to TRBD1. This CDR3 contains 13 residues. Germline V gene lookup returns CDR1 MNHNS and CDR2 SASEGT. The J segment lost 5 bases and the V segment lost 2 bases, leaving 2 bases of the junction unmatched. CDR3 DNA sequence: TGTGCCAGCAGTGAAACGACAGGGGACGAGCAGTACTTC. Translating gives CASSETTGDEQYF.

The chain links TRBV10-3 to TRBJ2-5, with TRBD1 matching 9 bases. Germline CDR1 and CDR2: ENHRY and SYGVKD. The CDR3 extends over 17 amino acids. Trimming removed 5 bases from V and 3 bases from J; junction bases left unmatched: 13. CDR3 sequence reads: CAISQDPGQGKEETQYF. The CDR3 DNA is TGTGCCATCAGTCAAGACCCGGGACAGGGTAAAGAAGAGACCCAGTACTTC.

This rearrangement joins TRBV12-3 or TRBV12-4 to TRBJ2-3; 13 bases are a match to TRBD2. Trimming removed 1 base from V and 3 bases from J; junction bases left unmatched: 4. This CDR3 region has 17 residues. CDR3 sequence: CASSLGTSGRVTDTQYF. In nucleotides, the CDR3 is TGTGCCAGCAGTTTAGGGACTAGCGGGAGAGTGACAGATACGCAGTATTTT.

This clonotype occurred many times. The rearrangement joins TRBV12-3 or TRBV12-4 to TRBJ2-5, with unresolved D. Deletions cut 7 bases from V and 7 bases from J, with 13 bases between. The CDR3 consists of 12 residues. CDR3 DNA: TGTGCCAGCAAGGTGGATATCGGGACCCAGTACTTC. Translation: CASKVDIGTQYF.

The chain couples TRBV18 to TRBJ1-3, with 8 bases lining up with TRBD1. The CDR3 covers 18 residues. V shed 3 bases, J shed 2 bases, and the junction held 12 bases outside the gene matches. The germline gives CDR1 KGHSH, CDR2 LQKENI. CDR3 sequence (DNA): TGTGCCAGCTCACCGATCTTACATACGGACAGGGCTGGAAACACCATATATTTT. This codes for CASSPILHTDRAGNTIYF.

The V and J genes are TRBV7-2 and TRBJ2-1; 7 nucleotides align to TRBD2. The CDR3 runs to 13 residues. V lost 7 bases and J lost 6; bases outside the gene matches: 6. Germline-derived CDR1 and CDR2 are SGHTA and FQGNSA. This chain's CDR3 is CASNLLATNEQFF. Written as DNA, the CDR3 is TGTGCCAGCAATCTACTAGCGACCAATGAGCAGTTCTTC. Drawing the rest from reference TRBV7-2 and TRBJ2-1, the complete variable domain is GAGVSQSPSNKVTEKGKDVELRCDPISGHTALYWYRQSLGQGLEFLIYFQGNSAPDKSGLPSDRFSAERTGGSVSTLTIQRTQQEDSAVYLCASNLLATNEQFFGPGTRLTVL.

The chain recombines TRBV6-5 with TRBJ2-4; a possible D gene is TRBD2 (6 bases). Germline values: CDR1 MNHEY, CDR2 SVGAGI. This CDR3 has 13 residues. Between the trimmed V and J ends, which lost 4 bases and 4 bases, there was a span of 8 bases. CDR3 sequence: CASSSGLKNIQYF. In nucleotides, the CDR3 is TGTGCCAGCAGTTCCGGACTAAAAAACATTCAGTACTTC.

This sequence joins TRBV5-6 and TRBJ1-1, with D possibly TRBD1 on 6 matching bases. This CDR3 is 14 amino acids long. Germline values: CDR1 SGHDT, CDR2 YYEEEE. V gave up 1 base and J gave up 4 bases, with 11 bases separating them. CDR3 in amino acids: CASSLKGGVTEAFF. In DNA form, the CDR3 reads TGTGCCAGCAGCTTGAAGGGGGGGGTCACTGAAGCTTTCTTT.

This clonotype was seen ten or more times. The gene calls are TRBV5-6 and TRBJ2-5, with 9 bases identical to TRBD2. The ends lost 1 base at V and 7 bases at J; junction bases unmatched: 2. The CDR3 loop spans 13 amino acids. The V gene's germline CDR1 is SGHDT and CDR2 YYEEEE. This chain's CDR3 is CASSLPAGGTQYF. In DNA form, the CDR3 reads TGTGCCAGCAGCTTGCCAGCGGGGGGGACCCAGTACTTC.